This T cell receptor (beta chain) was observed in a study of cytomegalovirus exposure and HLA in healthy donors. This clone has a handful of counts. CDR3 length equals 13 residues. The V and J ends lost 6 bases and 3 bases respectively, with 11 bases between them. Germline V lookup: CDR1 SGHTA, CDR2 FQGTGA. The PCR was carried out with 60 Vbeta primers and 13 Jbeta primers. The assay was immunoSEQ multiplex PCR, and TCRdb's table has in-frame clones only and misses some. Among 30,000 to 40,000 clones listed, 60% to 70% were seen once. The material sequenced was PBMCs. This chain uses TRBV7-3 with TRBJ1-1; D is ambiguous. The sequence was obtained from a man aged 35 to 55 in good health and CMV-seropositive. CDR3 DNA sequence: TGTGCCAGCAGTTTCTCTGTTTACACTGAAGCTTTCTTT. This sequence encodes CASSFSVYTEAFF.